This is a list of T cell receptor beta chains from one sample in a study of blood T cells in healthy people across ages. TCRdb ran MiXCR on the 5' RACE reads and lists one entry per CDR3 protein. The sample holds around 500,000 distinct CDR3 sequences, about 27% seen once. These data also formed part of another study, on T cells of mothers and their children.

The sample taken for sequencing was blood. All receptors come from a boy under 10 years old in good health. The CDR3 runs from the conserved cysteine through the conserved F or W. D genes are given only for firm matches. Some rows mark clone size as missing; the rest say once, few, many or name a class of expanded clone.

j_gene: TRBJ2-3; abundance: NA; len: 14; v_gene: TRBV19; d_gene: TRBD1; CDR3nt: TGTGCCCGAGATTGGGACAGCAGCACAGATACGCAGTATTTT; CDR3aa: CARDWDSSTDTQYF
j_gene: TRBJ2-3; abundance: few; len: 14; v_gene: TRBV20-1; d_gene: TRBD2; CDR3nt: TGCAGTGCTTCTAGCGGGAGGGCGACAGATACGCAGTATTTT; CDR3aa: CSASSGRATDTQYF
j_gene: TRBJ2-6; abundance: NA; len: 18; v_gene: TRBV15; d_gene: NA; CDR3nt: TGTGCCACCAGCAGAGATCCTGGAACAGGGCATGGGGCCAACGTCCTGACTTTC; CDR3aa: CATSRDPGTGHGANVLTF
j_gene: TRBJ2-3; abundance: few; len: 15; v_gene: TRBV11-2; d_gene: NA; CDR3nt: TGTGCCAGCAGACTGGGGGAAACTAGCACAGATACGCAGTATTTT; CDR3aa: CASRLGETSTDTQYF
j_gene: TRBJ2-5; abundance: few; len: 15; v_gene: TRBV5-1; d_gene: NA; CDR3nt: TGCGCCAGCAGCTTGGAACTGCCCCTCCAAGAGACCCAGTACTTC; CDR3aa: CASSLELPLQETQYF
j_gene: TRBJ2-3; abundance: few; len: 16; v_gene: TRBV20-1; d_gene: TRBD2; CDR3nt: TGCAGTGCTAGAGATAGGACTAGCGGGAGAGGAGGTACGCAGTATTTT; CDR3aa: CSARDRTSGRGGTQYF
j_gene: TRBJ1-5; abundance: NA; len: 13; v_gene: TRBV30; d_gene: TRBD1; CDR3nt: TGTGCCTGGAGCACAGGGGAATGGCAGCCCCAGCATTTT; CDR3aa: CAWSTGEWQPQHF
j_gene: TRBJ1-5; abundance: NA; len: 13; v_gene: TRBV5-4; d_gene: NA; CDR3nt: TGTGCCAGCAGCCTCGGGTACAATCAGCCCCAGCATTTT; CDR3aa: CASSLGYNQPQHF
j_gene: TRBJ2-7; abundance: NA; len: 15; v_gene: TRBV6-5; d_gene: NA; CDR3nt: TGTGCCAGCAGTCCCACCCTTAGGGGGGACTACGAGCAGTACTTC; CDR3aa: CASSPTLRGDYEQYF
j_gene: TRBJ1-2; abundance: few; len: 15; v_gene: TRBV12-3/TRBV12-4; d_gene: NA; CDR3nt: TGTGCCAGCAGTTTAGCGAGTCGGGGGGCGAATGGCTACACCTTC; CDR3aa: CASSLASRGANGYTF
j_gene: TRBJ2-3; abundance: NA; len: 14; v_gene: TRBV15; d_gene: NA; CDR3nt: TGTGCCACCAGCAGAGATCGGATTGCGGATACGCAGTATTTT; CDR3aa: CATSRDRIADTQYF
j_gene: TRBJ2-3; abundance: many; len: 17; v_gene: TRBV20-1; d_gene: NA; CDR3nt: TGCAGTGCTAGGGGTTATGGAGCGGAGAAACGCACAGATACGCAGTATTTT; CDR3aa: CSARGYGAEKRTDTQYF
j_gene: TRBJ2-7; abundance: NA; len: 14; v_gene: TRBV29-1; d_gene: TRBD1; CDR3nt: TGCAGCGTTGATGACACAGGGGGAAAGTACGAGCAGTACTTC; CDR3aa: CSVDDTGGKYEQYF
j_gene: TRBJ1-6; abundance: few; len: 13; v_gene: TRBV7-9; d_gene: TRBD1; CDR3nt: TGTGCCCTGGAGGGGACAGGGAATTCACCCCTCCACTTT; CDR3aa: CALEGTGNSPLHF